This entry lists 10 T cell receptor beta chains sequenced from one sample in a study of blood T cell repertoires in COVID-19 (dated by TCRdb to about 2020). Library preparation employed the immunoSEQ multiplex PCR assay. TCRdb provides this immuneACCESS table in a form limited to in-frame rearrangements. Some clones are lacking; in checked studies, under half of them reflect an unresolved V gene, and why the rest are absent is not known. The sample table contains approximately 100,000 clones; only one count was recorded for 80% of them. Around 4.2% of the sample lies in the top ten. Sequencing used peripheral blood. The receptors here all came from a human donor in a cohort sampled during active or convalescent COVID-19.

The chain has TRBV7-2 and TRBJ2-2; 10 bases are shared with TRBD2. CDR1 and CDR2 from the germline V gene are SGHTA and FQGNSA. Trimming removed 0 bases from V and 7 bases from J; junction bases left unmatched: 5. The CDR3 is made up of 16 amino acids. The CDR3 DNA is TGTGCCAGCAGCTTAGCCAGCGGGAGGGCCGACGGGGAGCTGTTTTTT. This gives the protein CASSLASGRADGELFF.

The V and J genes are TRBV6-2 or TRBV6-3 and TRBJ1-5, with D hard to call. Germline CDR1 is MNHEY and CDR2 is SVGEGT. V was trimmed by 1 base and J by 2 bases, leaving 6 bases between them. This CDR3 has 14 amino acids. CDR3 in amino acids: CASSYLSGNQPQHF. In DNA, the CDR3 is TGTGCCAGCAGTTACTTATCTGGCAATCAGCCCCAGCATTTT.

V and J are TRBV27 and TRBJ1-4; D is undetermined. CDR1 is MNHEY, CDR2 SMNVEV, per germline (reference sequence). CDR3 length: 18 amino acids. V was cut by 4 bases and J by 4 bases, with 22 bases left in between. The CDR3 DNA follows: TGTGCCAGCAGTTCCCGTCTCTTAGTCCCACGGGGTAATGAAAAACTGTTTTTT. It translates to CASSSRLLVPRGNEKLFF.

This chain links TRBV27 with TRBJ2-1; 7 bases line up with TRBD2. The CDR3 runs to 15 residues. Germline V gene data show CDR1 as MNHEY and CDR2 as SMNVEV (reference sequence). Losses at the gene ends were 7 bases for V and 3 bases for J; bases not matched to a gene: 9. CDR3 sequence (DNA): TGTGCCAGCACCGCAAGAGCGGGACTCTACAATGAGCAGTTCTTC. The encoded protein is CASTARAGLYNEQFF.

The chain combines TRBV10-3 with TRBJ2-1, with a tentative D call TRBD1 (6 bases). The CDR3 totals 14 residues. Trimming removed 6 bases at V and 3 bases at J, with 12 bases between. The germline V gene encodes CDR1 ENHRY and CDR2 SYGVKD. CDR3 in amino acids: CAIRTRGFYNEQFF. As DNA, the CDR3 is TGTGCCATCAGAACTAGGGGGTTCTACAATGAGCAGTTCTTC.

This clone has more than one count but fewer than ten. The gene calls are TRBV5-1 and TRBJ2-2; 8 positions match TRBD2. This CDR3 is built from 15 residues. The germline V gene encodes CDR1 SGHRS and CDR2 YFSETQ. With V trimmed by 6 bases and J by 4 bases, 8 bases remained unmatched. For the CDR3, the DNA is TGCGCCAGCAAAGTCGGGAGGGAAGGCACCGGGGAGCTGTTTTTT. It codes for CASKVGREGTGELFF.

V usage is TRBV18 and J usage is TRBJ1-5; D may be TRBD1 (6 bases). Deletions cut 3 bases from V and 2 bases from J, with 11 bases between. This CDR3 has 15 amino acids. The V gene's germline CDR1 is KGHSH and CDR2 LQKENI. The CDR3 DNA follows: TGTGCCAGCTCACCGCATAACAGGGGCAATCAGCCCCAGCATTTT. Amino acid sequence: CASSPHNRGNQPQHF.

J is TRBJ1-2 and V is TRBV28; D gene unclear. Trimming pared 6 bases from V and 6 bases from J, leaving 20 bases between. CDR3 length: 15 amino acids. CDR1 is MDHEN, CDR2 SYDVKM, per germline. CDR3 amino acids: CASRSTFRGHNGYTF. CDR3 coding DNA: TGTGCCAGCAGATCAACTTTCCGCGGCCACAATGGCTACACCTTC.

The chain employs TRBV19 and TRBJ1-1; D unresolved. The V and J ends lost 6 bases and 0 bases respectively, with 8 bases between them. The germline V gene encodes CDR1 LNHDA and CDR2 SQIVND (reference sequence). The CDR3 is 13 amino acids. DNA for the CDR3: TGTGCCAGTAGCAATGACATGAACACTGAAGCTTTCTTT. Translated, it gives CASSNDMNTEAFF.

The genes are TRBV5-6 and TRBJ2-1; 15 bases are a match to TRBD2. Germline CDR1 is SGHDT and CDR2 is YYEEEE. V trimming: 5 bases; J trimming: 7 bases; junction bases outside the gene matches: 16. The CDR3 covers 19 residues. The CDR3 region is CASSFPGLAGGLRENEQFF. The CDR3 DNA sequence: TGTGCCAGCAGTTTTCCGGGACTAGCGGGAGGCCTCCGGGAGAATGAGCAGTTCTTC.